The 21 T cell receptor beta chains presented below share a single source sample, sequenced in a study of shared clonotypes between healthy human individuals. The data were produced by immunoSEQ multiplex PCR, yet TCRdb's version contains in-frame clones alone and is incomplete. Of about 610,000 clones in the sample, around 97% are singletons; the top ten hold 0.045% to 0.06%. The specimen was naive CD4+ T cells sorted from blood. Regarding subset: CD45RA+ positively selected. Receptor source: a woman between 25 and 40 years old in good health.

The chain combines TRBV5-1 with TRBJ2-7; TRBD1 aligns across 8 bases. V dropped 4 bases and J dropped 5; count of bases not matched to a gene: 11. The germline CDR1 and CDR2 sequences are SGHRS and YFSETQ. There are 15 residues in the CDR3. The CDR3 is CASSGRTGTVHEQYF. The CDR3 bases are TGCGCCAGCAGCGGTCGGACAGGGACGGTCCACGAGCAGTACTTC. The full variable domain, in which reference TRBV5-1 and TRBJ2-7 provide the parts outside the CDR3, is KAGVTQTPRYLIKTRGQQVTLSCSPISGHRSVSWYQQTPGQGLQFLFEYFSETQRNKGNFPGRFSGRQFSNSRSEMNVSTLELGDSALYLCASSGRTGTVHEQYFGPGTRLTVT.

The V and J genes are TRBV5-1 and TRBJ1-1; no reliable D call. Germline V gene lookup returns CDR1 SGHRS and CDR2 YFSETQ. The V and J ends lost 4 bases and 3 bases respectively, with 10 bases between them. This CDR3 is built from 13 residues. This chain's CDR3 is CASSLYIDTEAFF. The CDR3 DNA follows: TGCGCCAGCAGCCTATACATAGACACTGAAGCTTTCTTT.

The CDR3 DNA follows: TGCGCCAGCAGCCAAGAAAAGAAGGTAGGAGCAAACACTGAAGCTTTCTTT. It translates to CASSQEKKVGANTEAFF. This chain uses TRBV4-1 with TRBJ1-1; D uncertain. Trimming took off 0 bases at V and 2 bases at J, with 16 bases between the two ends. The CDR3 is 17 amino acids. The germline CDR1 and CDR2 sequences are MGHRA and YSYEKL.

This clone was seen once. The sample has other DNA sequences that encode this CDR3 too. The rearrangement uses TRBV18 and TRBJ1-5, with 9 nucleotides matching TRBD1. V trimming: 0 bases; J trimming: 4 bases; junction bases outside the gene matches: 1. Germline V gives CDR1 KGHSH, CDR2 LQKENI. The CDR3 consists of 15 residues. CDR3 DNA: TGTGCCAGCTCACCACCGGGGACAGGGAATCAGCCCCAGCATTTT. Protein sequence: CASSPPGTGNQPQHF. The complete variable domain, with remaining parts taken from reference TRBV18 and TRBJ1-5, reads NAGVMQNPRHLVRRRGQEARLRCSPMKGHSHVYWYRQLPEEGLKFMVYLQKENIIDESGMPKERFSAEFPKEGPSILRIQQVVRGDSAAYFCASSPPGTGNQPQHFGDGTRLSIL.

The rearrangement joins TRBV11-2 to TRBJ1-2; D may be TRBD1 (6 bases). Germline V CDR1 and CDR2: SGHAT, FQNNGV. Trimming removed 5 bases from V and 4 bases from J, with 11 bases in between. The CDR3 loop spans 13 amino acids. The CDR3 loop reads CASSSRGVYGYTF. Here the CDR3 DNA reads TGTGCCAGCAGCAGCAGGGGTGTCTATGGCTACACCTTC. The complete variable domain, with remaining parts taken from reference TRBV11-2 and TRBJ1-2, reads EAGVAQSPRYKIIEKRQSVAFWCNPISGHATLYWYQQILGQGPKLLIQFQNNGVVDDSQLPKDRFSAERLKGVDSTLKIQPAKLEDSAVYLCASSSRGVYGYTFGSGTRLTVV.

The gene calls are TRBV9 and TRBJ2-2; no clear D gene. Trimming cost V 7 bases and J 3 bases, with 4 bases left between them. This CDR3 spans 11 amino acids. The V gene's germline CDR1 is SGDLS and CDR2 YYNGEE. In nucleotides, the CDR3 is TGTGCCAGCGGTCACACCGGGGAGCTGTTTTTT. Encoded protein: CASGHTGELFF.

The sample holds one count of this clone. The chain couples TRBV28 to TRBJ1-3; D is unclear. The CDR3 contains 16 residues. Germline V CDR1 and CDR2: MDHEN, SYDVKM. Trimming removed 2 bases from V and 4 bases from J, with 15 bases in between. The CDR3 sequence is CASSLTPEAAGNTIYF. The CDR3 bases are TGTGCCAGCAGTTTAACACCGGAAGCCGCCGGAAACACCATATATTTT.

The chain recombines TRBV28 with TRBJ1-4, with D unresolved. Germline V gives CDR1 MDHEN, CDR2 SYDVKM. V was clipped by 3 bases and J by 0 bases, with 8 bases between them. CDR3 length equals 15 residues. In nucleotides, the CDR3 is TGTGCCAGCAGTTTCACGAAGGCAACTAATGAAAAACTGTTTTTT. Encoded protein: CASSFTKATNEKLFF. The entire variable domain, with the rest obtained from reference TRBV28 and TRBJ1-4, is as follows: DVKVTQSSRYLVKRTGEKVFLECVQDMDHENMFWYRQDPGLGLRLIYFSYDVKMKEKGDIPEGYSVSREKKERFSLILESASTNQTSMYLCASSFTKATNEKLFFGSGTQLSVL.

This chain links TRBV19 with TRBJ1-3; D remains ambiguous. V lost 3 bases and J lost 0, with 12 bases in between. The CDR3 length is 16 residues. The germline gives CDR1 LNHDA, CDR2 SQIVND (reference sequence). The DNA of the CDR3 is TGTGCCAGTAGTATGGGTGGGCCTTACTCTGGAAACACCATATATTTT. It translates to CASSMGGPYSGNTIYF.

This chain connects TRBV6-5 to TRBJ2-7; tentatively, D is TRBD1 or TRBD2 (5 bases each). Germline loops: CDR1 MNHEY, CDR2 SVGAGI. Trimming removed 0 bases from V and 2 bases from J, with 14 bases in between. CDR3 length: 16 residues. The CDR3 coding sequence is TGTGCCAGCAGTTACTCAGGAGCGGTGGGGGCCTACGAGCAGTACTTC. This translates into CASSYSGAVGAYEQYF.

This rearrangement joins TRBV5-1 to TRBJ1-2; D gene uncertain. Germline-derived CDR1 and CDR2 are SGHRS and YFSETQ. There are 15 residues in the CDR3. V lost 4 bases to trimming and J lost 1 base, with 14 bases between them. The CDR3 coding sequence is TGCGCCAGCAGCCCCAGGACGGGATATAACTATGGCTACACCTTC. It yields the protein CASSPRTGYNYGYTF.

This chain connects TRBV18 to TRBJ1-2; 9 positions agree with TRBD1. The germline V gene encodes CDR1 KGHSH and CDR2 LQKENI. The length of the CDR3 is 15 residues. V lost 3 bases and J lost 8; bases outside the gene matches: 10. The CDR3 DNA reads TGTGCCAGCTCACCTCCGGGACAGGGAGCGGAGGGCTACACCTTC. It specifies CASSPPGQGAEGYTF.

This chain uses TRBV27 with TRBJ2-3; TRBD2 agrees at 12 bases. Trimming removed 4 bases from V and 4 bases from J; junction bases left unmatched: 6. CDR3 length: 16 residues. The germline V gene encodes CDR1 MNHEY and CDR2 SMNVEV (reference sequence). The CDR3 spells CASSSRTSGTPDTQYF. CDR3 in DNA: TGTGCCAGCAGTTCACGGACTAGCGGGACGCCAGATACGCAGTATTTT.

This chain connects TRBV7-6 to TRBJ2-7, with a weak D call TRBD1 (5 bases). Looked up from germline, CDR1 is SGHVS and CDR2 is FNYEAQ. V lost 4 bases and J lost 0, with 7 bases in between. There are 13 residues in the CDR3. The CDR3 loop is CASSSGISYEQYF. The CDR3 DNA reads as TGTGCCAGCAGCTCAGGGATCTCCTACGAGCAGTACTTC. Complete variable domain (other parts from reference TRBV7-6 and TRBJ2-7): GAGVSQSPRYKVTKRGQDVALRCDPISGHVSLYWYRQALGQGPEFLTYFNYEAQQDKSGLPNDRFSAERPEGSISTLTIQRTEQRDSAMYRCASSSGISYEQYFGPGTRLTVT.

V is TRBV28 and J is TRBJ1-1; no clear D. Trimming left V 3 bases short and J 1 base short, with 9 bases between. This CDR3 comprises 14 residues. Germline V gives CDR1 MDHEN, CDR2 SYDVKM. The CDR3 sequence: CASSLGIENTEAFF. The CDR3 nucleotides are TGTGCCAGCAGTTTGGGGATCGAGAACACTGAAGCTTTCTTT.

The V and J genes are TRBV28 and TRBJ1-1; maybe TRBD1 (5 bases). V was clipped by 2 bases and J by 5 bases, with 18 bases between them. In germline, CDR1 is MDHEN, CDR2 SYDVKM. This CDR3 has 16 residues. CDR3 sequence (DNA): TGTGCCAGCAGTTTAAGGGGCTGGGGGGGGAAAACTGAAGCTTTCTTT. As protein: CASSLRGWGGKTEAFF.

The J gene is TRBJ1-5, the V gene TRBV7-2; D unresolved. Trimming removed 5 bases from V and 1 base from J, with 9 bases in between. CDR1 is SGHTA, CDR2 FQGNSA, per germline. The CDR3 has 14 residues. CDR3 bases: TGTGCCAGCAGCCCCATCTTGAGCAATCAGCCCCAGCATTTT. It translates to CASSPILSNQPQHF.

The V and J genes are TRBV27 and TRBJ2-2; D not certain. The CDR3 spans 15 residues. The germline gives CDR1 MNHEY, CDR2 SMNVEV (reference sequence). Trimming removed 2 bases from V and 5 bases from J, with 12 bases in between. The CDR3 nucleotides are TGTGCCAGCAGTTTACGTTCTTCCGGGACCGGGGAGCTGTTTTTT. Translated, it gives CASSLRSSGTGELFF.

The chain links TRBV4-2 to TRBJ2-1; 12 bases fit TRBD2. CDR3 size: 18 residues. V lost 0 bases to trimming and J lost 4 bases; unmatched junction nucleotides: 7. Germline V gives CDR1 LGHNA, CDR2 YNFKEQ. CDR3 sequence reads: CASSQDGASGREYNEQFF. CDR3 bases: TGTGCCAGCAGCCAAGATGGGGCTAGCGGGAGGGAATACAATGAGCAGTTCTTC.

The chain employs TRBV6-6 and TRBJ1-1; 12 bases are shared with TRBD1. This CDR3 contains 15 residues. Germline V gene lookup returns CDR1 MNHNY and CDR2 SVGAGI (reference sequence). The ends lost 5 bases at V and 5 bases at J; junction bases unmatched: 6. The CDR3 DNA follows: TGTGCCAGCAGTCAGGGACAGGGGGCTGAGACTGAAGCTTTCTTT. Its translation is CASSQGQGAETEAFF.

The J gene is TRBJ1-2, the V gene TRBV5-1; TRBD1 matches at 7 bases. The CDR3 is 13 amino acids. Germline assignment: CDR1 SGHRS and CDR2 YFSETQ. The V gene end was trimmed by 1 base and the J gene end by 3 bases; junction bases not matched to a gene: 0. This chain's CDR3 is CASSLTGDYGYTF. CDR3 coding DNA: TGCGCCAGCAGCTTGACAGGGGACTATGGCTACACCTTC.